A single sample is the source of the 28 T cell receptor beta chains below, sequenced in a study of blood T cell repertoires in COVID-19. Repertoires were generated with immunoSEQ multiplex PCR, while TCRdb's copy carries only in-frame clones and drops some. This repertoire shows about 250,000 clones, approximately 86% found once; its top ten account for approximately 1.4%. Material for sequencing was peripheral blood. Every receptor here comes from a man older than 75 with acute or convalescent COVID-19.

This clone was counted once. The genes are TRBV27 and TRBJ2-7, with a tentative D call TRBD1 (7 bases). The CDR3 has 15 amino acids. V was clipped by 4 bases and J by 2 bases, with 15 bases between them. From germline, CDR1 is MNHEY and CDR2 SMNVEV (reference sequence). This CDR3 reads CASSWLGRGAYEQYF. CDR3 nucleotides: TGTGCCAGCAGTTGGTTGGGCAGGGGGGCCTACGAGCAGTACTTC.

The rearrangement joins TRBV29-1 to TRBJ2-7; TRBD1 matches at 8 bases. The CDR3 consists of 13 residues. With 4 bases clipped from V and 6 bases from J, the junction kept 8 bases outside the gene matches. Germline V lookup: CDR1 SQVTM, CDR2 ANQGSEA. CDR3 bases: TGCAGCGTTGTGGGGCTCGACAGGGGCGAGCAGTACTTC. It specifies CSVVGLDRGEQYF.

The chain is built from TRBV9 and TRBJ1-2; no clear D. CDR1 is SGDLS and CDR2 is YYNGEE in the germline V gene. V was trimmed by 5 bases and J by 8 bases, leaving 19 bases between them. This CDR3 has 14 residues. The CDR3 DNA reads TGTGCCAGCAGTCGCTTCAGGCAGAGGGAAGGCTACACCTTC. Amino acids: CASSRFRQREGYTF.

The chain combines TRBV9 with TRBJ2-3; TRBD2 aligns across 10 bases. The CDR3 is 15 residues long. The V gene end was trimmed by 3 bases and the J gene end by 7 bases; junction bases not matched to a gene: 8. The V gene's germline CDR1 is SGDLS and CDR2 YYNGEE. Here the CDR3 DNA reads TGTGCCAGCAGCGCCACTAGCGGGATCGGAAATACGCAGTATTTT. Protein sequence: CASSATSGIGNTQYF.

This clone has a handful of counts. The chain links TRBV7-9 to TRBJ2-2; D possibly corresponds to TRBD2 (6 bases). The ends were cut back, 5 bases at V and 6 bases at J, with 16 bases in the middle. The CDR3 covers 15 residues. Germline lookup yields CDR1 SEHNR and CDR2 FQNEAQ (reference sequence). CDR3 sequence reads: CASSRERVLPGELFF. The CDR3 bases are TGTGCCAGCAGCAGGGAGCGGGTGCTTCCCGGGGAGCTGTTTTTT.

The rearrangement uses TRBV7-3 and TRBJ2-3; unclear D gene. Per the germline V gene, CDR1 is SGHTA and CDR2 is FQGTGA. This CDR3 has 13 residues. V was shortened by 5 bases and J by 0 bases, with 6 bases between the two germline ends. The CDR3: CASSISSTDTQYF. The CDR3, as DNA: TGTGCCAGCAGCATCTCTAGCACAGATACGCAGTATTTT.

The chain recombines TRBV29-1 with TRBJ1-2; 12 nucleotides agree with TRBD1. The CDR3 consists of 15 residues. J was trimmed by 3 bases and V by 7 bases; bases with no gene match: 9. CDR1 and CDR2 (germline): SQVTM, ANQGSEA. Here the CDR3 DNA reads TGCAGCGCCGGAGGGACAGGGGGCCTAGACTATGGCTACACCTTC. Protein sequence: CSAGGTGGLDYGYTF. Filled out from reference TRBV29-1 and TRBJ1-2, the complete variable domain reads SAVISQKPSRDICQRGTSLTIQCQVDSQVTMMFWYRQQPGQSLTLIATANQGSEATYESGFVIDKFPISRPNLTFSTLTVSNMSPEDSSIYLCSAGGTGGLDYGYTFGSGTRLTVV.

The V and J genes are TRBV28 and TRBJ1-2; possibly TRBD1 for D (5 bases). This CDR3 spans 15 amino acids. V dropped 4 bases and J dropped 3 bases, with 15 bases sitting between them. Germline CDR1 is MDHEN and CDR2 is SYDVKM. The chain's CDR3 is CASSYAGRPYYGYTF. CDR3 sequence (DNA): TGTGCCAGCAGTTACGCAGGGAGGCCCTACTATGGCTACACCTTC.

The chain carries TRBV6-6 and TRBJ2-7; D perhaps matches TRBD2 (5 bases). Germline V gives CDR1 MNHNY, CDR2 SVGAGI (reference sequence). V was clipped by 4 bases and J by 0 bases, with 10 bases between them. The CDR3 spans 14 residues. CDR3 DNA sequence: TGTGCCAGCAGTTTTGGACTGGTCTCCTACGAGCAGTACTTC. Amino acid sequence: CASSFGLVSYEQYF.

V gene TRBV29-1 combines with J gene TRBJ2-5, with TRBD2 matching 10 bases. Per germline, CDR1 SQVTM and CDR2 ANQGSEA. This CDR3 region has 14 residues. V gave up 2 bases and J gave up 5 bases; unmatched junction bases: 5. The chain's CDR3 is CSVETSGTEETQYF. For the CDR3, the DNA is TGCAGCGTTGAAACTAGCGGGACGGAGGAGACCCAGTACTTC.

The chain combines TRBV5-1 with TRBJ1-1, with 9 positions matching TRBD1. Germline V lookup: CDR1 SGHRS, CDR2 YFSETQ. V gave up 3 bases and J gave up 2 bases; unmatched junction bases: 2. CDR3 size: 14 residues. CDR3 in amino acids: CASSSGQGNTEAFF. The DNA of the CDR3 is TGCGCCAGCAGCTCGGGACAGGGAAACACTGAAGCTTTCTTT.

The chain has TRBV19 and TRBJ1-5; the D is unclear. This CDR3 has 15 amino acids. Germline-derived CDR1 and CDR2 are LNHDA and SQIVND (reference sequence). V lost 2 bases, J lost 0 bases, and 8 bases lay in between. CDR3 protein: CASSIWQISNQPQHF. CDR3 coding DNA: TGTGCCAGTAGTATATGGCAGATTAGCAATCAGCCCCAGCATTTT.

The chain links TRBV7-2 to TRBJ2-7; the match to TRBD2 covers 8 bases. The CDR3 length is 12 residues. V lost 5 bases, J lost 6 bases, and 3 bases stayed unmatched. Germline CDR1 SGHTA, CDR2 FQGNSA. This chain's CDR3 is CASSHGGAEQYF. Here the CDR3 DNA reads TGTGCCAGCAGCCACGGGGGGGCCGAGCAGTACTTC.

The chain couples TRBV15 to TRBJ2-1, with D possibly being TRBD2 (6 bases). This CDR3 comprises 16 residues. Germline loops: CDR1 LNHNV, CDR2 YYDKDF (reference sequence). Trimming stripped 0 bases from V and 0 bases from J, with 9 bases between. CDR3 amino acids: CATSRDAGSSYNEQFF. CDR3 in DNA: TGTGCCACCAGCAGAGATGCGGGGAGCTCCTACAATGAGCAGTTCTTC.

The rearrangement joins TRBV3-1 (or the pseudogene TRBV3-2) to TRBJ2-1, with D possibly TRBD2 on 7 matching bases. Between the trimmed V and J ends, which lost 0 bases and 7 bases, there was a span of 16 bases. Germline assignment: CDR1 LGHDT and CDR2 YNNKEL (reference sequence). The CDR3 contains 16 residues. In DNA, the CDR3 is TGTGCCAGCAGCCAAGAGGGCGGGGGCCTTGGGAATGAGCAGTTCTTC. It is translated as CASSQEGGGLGNEQFF.

The chain carries TRBV9 and TRBJ2-7, with TRBD2 identical over 12 bases. The V gene end was trimmed by 0 bases and the J gene end by 5 bases; junction bases not matched to a gene: 6. The CDR3 spans 16 residues. In germline, CDR1 is SGDLS, CDR2 YYNGEE. CDR3 DNA sequence: TGTGCCAGCAGCGTAGGGCTAGCGGGGGGGCCCGACGAGCAGTACTTC. It translates to CASSVGLAGGPDEQYF.

This chain links TRBV6-2 or TRBV6-3 with TRBJ2-7, with D possibly TRBD1 on 5 matching bases. Germline V gene data show CDR1 as MNHEY and CDR2 as SVGEGT. This CDR3 spans 14 amino acids. V dropped 2 bases and J dropped 0 bases, with 8 bases sitting between them. The CDR3 DNA follows: TGTGCCAGCAGTTACCCCGACAGCTCCTACGAGCAGTACTTC. Protein product: CASSYPDSSYEQYF.

The sample holds a few counts of this clone. The J gene is TRBJ1-2, the V gene TRBV18, with D unclear. V was pared by 2 bases and J by 8 bases, with 12 bases between. The CDR3 sequence is 13 residues long. The germline V gene has CDR1 KGHSH and CDR2 LQKENI. CDR3 protein: CASSPIPEAGYTF. The CDR3 region has the DNA TGTGCCAGCTCACCAATTCCAGAGGCCGGCTACACCTTC.

The V and J genes are TRBV6-6 and TRBJ2-2, with D hard to call. CDR3 size: 15 residues. Germline V gives CDR1 MNHNY, CDR2 SVGAGI (reference sequence). V was shortened by 0 bases and J by 2 bases, with 7 bases between the two germline ends. As DNA, the CDR3 is TGTGCCAGCAGTTACTCAGCTCCTAACACCGGGGAGCTGTTTTTT. This gives the protein CASSYSAPNTGELFF.

The chain links TRBV11-2 to TRBJ2-7; D perhaps matches TRBD2 (5 bases). The CDR3 sequence is 12 residues long. With 4 bases removed from V and 6 bases from J, the gap between germline ends came to 10 bases. Germline V lookup: CDR1 SGHAT, CDR2 FQNNGV. For the CDR3, the DNA is TGTGCCAGCAGCTCCGGACTGGGCGAGCAGTACTTC. This gives the protein CASSSGLGEQYF.

Here the CDR3 reads CASSQGRTGASTDTQYF. For the CDR3, the DNA is TGCGCCAGCAGCCAAGGGCGGACAGGGGCGAGCACAGATACGCAGTATTTT. The chain couples TRBV4-3 to TRBJ2-3; 9 bases line up with TRBD1. Germline-derived CDR1 and CDR2 are LGHNA and YSLEER. This CDR3 comprises 17 residues. Losses at the gene ends were 1 base for V and 0 bases for J; bases not matched to a gene: 5.

The gene calls are TRBV5-1 and TRBJ1-1; D unresolved. Between the trimmed V and J ends, which lost 3 bases and 6 bases, there was a span of 18 bases. The CDR3 covers 15 residues. From germline, CDR1 is SGHRS and CDR2 YFSETQ. CDR3 nucleotides: TGCGCCAGCAGCTGGTCCGGGCCCCGTAGCGCTGAAGCTTTCTTT. This encodes CASSWSGPRSAEAFF.

Notes on this clone: Within the sample, other DNA sequences also encode this same CDR3. This chain connects TRBV3-1 (or the pseudogene TRBV3-2) to TRBJ1-5; the D is unclear. Germline CDR1 and CDR2: LGHDT and YNNKEL (reference sequence). With 2 bases removed from V and 1 base from J, the gap between germline ends came to 3 bases. This CDR3 is built from 13 residues. The chain's CDR3 is CASSQLSNQPQHF. CDR3 coding DNA: TGTGCCAGCAGCCAACTCAGCAATCAGCCCCAGCATTTT.

The chain joins TRBV5-1 to TRBJ2-1, with 7 positions matching TRBD2. Germline V gene lookup returns CDR1 SGHRS and CDR2 YFSETQ. The CDR3 is 16 residues long. Trimming removed 3 bases from V and 7 bases from J; junction bases left unmatched: 13. The CDR3 DNA sequence: TGCGCCAGCAGCTATGAACCTGGACTAGTTCTTAATGAGCAGTTCTTC. Translating gives CASSYEPGLVLNEQFF.

The V call is TRBV9, the J call TRBJ1-1; TRBD1 aligns across 8 bases. The CDR3 length is 14 residues. Germline CDR1 SGDLS, CDR2 YYNGEE. V was clipped by 3 bases and J by 4 bases; unmatched bases: 5. CDR3 DNA sequence: TGTGCCAGCAGCGCGACAGGGGAGGGCACTGAAGCTTTCTTT. Its protein is CASSATGEGTEAFF.

This clone showed up just a few times. The CDR3 is CASSRDSTYGYTF. DNA for the CDR3: TGTGCCAGCAGCCGGGACAGCACCTATGGCTACACCTTC. This rearrangement joins TRBV2 to TRBJ1-2; 7 bases are a match to TRBD1. The CDR3 extends over 13 amino acids. Trimming removed 6 bases from V and 4 bases from J; junction bases left unmatched: 5. In germline, CDR1 is SNHLY, CDR2 FYNNEI.

This clone was observed a single time. The chain recombines TRBV7-2 with TRBJ2-5, with 11 positions matching TRBD2. This CDR3 region has 16 residues. J was trimmed by 5 bases and V by 7 bases; bases with no gene match: 12. Per germline, CDR1 SGHTA and CDR2 FQGNSA. The CDR3 reads CASTEGPSGGQETQYF. The CDR3 bases are TGTGCCAGCACCGAGGGTCCTAGCGGGGGGCAGGAGACCCAGTACTTC.

In DNA, the CDR3 is TGTGCCACCCAACAGAGCAATCAGCCCCAGCATTTT. Translation gives CATQQSNQPQHF. V gene TRBV24-1 combines with J gene TRBJ1-5, with D unclear. Germline loops: CDR1 KGHDR, CDR2 SFDVKD. V lost 9 bases and J 1 base, leaving 6 bases between the germline ends. The CDR3 sequence is 12 residues long.